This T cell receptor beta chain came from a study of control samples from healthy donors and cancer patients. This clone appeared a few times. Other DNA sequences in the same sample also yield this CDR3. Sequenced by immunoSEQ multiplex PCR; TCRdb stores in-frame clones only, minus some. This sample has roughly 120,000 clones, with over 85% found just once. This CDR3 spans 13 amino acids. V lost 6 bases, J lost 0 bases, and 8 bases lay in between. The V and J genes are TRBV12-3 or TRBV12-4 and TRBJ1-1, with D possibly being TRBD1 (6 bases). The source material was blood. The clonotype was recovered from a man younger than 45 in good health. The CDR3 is CASSRGMNTEAFF. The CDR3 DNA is TGTGCCAGCAGCAGGGGCATGAACACTGAAGCTTTCTTT.